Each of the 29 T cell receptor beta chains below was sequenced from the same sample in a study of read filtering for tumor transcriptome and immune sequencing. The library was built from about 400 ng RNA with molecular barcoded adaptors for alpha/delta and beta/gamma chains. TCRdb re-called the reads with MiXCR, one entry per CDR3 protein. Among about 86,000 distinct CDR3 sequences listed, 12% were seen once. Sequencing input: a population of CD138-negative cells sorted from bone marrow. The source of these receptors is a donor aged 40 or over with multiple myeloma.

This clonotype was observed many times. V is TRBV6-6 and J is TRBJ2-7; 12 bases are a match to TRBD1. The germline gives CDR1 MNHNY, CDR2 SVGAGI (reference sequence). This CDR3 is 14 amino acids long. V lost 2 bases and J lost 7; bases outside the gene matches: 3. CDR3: CASSYRDRGQEQYF. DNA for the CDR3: TGTGCCAGCAGTTACCGGGACAGGGGGCAAGAGCAGTACTTC.

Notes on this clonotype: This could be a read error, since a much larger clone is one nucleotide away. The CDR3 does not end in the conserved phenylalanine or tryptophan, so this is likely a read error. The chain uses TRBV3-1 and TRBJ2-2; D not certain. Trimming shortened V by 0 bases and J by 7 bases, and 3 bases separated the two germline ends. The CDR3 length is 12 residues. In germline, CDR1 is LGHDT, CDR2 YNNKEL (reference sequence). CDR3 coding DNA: TGTGCCAGCAGCCAAGAATTCGGGGAGCTGTTTCTT. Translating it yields CASSQEFGELFL.

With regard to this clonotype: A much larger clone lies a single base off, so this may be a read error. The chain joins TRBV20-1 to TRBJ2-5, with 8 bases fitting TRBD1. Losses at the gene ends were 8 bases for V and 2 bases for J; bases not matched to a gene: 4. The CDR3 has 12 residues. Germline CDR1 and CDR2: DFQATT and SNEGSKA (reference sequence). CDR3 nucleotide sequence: TGCAGTACTGGACAGGGTCAAGAGACCCAGTACTTC. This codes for CSTGQGQETQYF.

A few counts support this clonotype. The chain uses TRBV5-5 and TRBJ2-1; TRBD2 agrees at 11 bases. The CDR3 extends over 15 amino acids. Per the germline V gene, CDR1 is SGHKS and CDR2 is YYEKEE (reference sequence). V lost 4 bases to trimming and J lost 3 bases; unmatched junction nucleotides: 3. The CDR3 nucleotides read TGTGCCAGCAGCCTACTAGCGGGGGTCTACAATGAGCAGTTCTTC. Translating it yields CASSLLAGVYNEQFF.

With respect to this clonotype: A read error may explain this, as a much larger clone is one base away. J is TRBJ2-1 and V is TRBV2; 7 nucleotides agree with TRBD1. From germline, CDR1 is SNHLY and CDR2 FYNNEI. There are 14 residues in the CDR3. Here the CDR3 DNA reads TGTGCCAACCTAGGGGGCGGAACCTACAATGAGCAGCTCTTC. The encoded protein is CANLGGGTYNEQLF.

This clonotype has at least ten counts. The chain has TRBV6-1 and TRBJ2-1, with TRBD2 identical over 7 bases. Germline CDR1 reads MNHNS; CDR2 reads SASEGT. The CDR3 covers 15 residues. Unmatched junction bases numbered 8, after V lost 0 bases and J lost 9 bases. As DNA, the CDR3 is TGTGCCAGCAGTGAAGCCCAGCGGGGAATTGGTGAGCAGTTCTTC. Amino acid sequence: CASSEAQRGIGEQFF.

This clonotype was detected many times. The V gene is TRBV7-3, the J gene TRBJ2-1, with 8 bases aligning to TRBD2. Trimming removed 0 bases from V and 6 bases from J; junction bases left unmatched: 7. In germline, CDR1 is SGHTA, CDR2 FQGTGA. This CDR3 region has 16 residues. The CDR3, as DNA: TGTGCCAGCAGCTTAACGGCGACTAGCGTAATCAATGAGCAGTTCTTC. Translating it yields CASSLTATSVINEQFF. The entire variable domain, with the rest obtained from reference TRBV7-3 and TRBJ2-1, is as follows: GAGVSQTPSNKVTEKGKYVELRCDPISGHTALYWYRQSLGQGPEFLIYFQGTGAADDSGLPNDRFFAVRPEGSVSTLKIQRTERGDSAVYLCASSLTATSVINEQFFGPGTRLTVL.

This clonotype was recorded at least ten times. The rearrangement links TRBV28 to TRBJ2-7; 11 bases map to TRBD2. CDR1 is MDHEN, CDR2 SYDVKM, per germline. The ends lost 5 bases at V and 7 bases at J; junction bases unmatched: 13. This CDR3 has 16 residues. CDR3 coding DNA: TGTGCCAGCAGTCCCGGGCCTAGCGGGAGGATTTTTGAGCAGTACTTC. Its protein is CASSPGPSGRIFEQYF.

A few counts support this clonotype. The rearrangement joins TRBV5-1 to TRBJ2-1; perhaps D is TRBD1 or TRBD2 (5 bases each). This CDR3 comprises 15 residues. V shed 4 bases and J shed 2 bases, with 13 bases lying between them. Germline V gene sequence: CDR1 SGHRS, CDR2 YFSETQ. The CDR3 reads CASSTGTDAYNEQFF. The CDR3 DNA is TGCGCCAGCAGCACCGGGACGGACGCCTACAATGAGCAGTTCTTC.

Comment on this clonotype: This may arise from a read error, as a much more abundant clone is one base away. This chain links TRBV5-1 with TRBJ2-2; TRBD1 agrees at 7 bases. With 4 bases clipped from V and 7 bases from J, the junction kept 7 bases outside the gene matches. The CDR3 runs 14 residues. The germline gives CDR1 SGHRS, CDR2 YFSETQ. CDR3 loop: CASSPGTEVGELFF. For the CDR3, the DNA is TGCGCCAGCAGCCCCGGGACAGAGGTCGGGGAGCTGTTTTTT. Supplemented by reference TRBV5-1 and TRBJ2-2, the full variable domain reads KAGVTQTPRYLIKTRGQQVTLSCSPISGHRSVSWYQQTPGQGLQFLFEYFSETQRNKGNFPGRFSGRQFSNSRSEMNVSTLELGDSALYLCASSPGTEVGELFFGEGSRLTVL.

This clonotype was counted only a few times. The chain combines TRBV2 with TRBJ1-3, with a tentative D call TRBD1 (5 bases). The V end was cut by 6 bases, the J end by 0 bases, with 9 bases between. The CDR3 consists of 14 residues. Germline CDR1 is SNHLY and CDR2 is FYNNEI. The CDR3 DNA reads TGTGCCAGCAGGGCAGGGAGCTCTGGAAACACCATATATTTT. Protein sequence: CASRAGSSGNTIYF. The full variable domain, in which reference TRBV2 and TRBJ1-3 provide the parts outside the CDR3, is EPEVTQTPSHQVTQMGQEVILRCVPISNHLYFYWYRQILGQKVEFLVSFYNNEISEKSEIFDDQFSVERPDGSNFTLKIRSTKLEDSAMYFCASRAGSSGNTIYFGEGSWLTVV.

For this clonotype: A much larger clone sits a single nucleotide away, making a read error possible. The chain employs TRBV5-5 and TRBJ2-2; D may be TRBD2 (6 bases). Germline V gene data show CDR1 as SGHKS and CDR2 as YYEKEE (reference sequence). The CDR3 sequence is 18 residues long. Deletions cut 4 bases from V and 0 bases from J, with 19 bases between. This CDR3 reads CASSLSRVERANTGELFF. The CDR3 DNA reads TGTGCCAGCAGCCTCTCTCGGGTCGAGCGGGCGAACACCGGGGAGCTGTTTTTT.

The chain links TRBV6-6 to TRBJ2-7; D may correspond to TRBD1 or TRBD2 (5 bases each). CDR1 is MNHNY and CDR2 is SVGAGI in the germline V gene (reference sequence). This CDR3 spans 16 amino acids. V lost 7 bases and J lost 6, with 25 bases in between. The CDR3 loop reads CASTDGPSEGPLEQYF. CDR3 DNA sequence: TGTGCCAGCACCGATGGGCCCTCTGAGGGGCCCCTCGAGCAGTACTTC.

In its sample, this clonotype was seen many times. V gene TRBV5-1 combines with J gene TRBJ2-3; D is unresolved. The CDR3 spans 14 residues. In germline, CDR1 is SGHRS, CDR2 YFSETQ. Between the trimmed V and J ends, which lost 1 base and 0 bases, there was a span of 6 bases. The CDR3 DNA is TGCGCCAGCAGCTTGTTACGCAGCACAGATACGCAGTATTTT. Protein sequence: CASSLLRSTDTQYF.

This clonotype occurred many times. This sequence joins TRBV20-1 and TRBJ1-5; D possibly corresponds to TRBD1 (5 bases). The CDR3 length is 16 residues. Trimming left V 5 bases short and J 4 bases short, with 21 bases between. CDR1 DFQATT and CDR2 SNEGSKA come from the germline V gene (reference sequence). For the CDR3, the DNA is TGCAGTGCTTATAGAGCGGGCAGGGAAGCGAATCAGCCCCAGCATTTT. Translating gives CSAYRAGREANQPQHF.

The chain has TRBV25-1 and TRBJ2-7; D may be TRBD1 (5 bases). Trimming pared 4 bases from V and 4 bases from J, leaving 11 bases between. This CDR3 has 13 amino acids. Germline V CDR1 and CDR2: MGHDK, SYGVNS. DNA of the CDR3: TGTGCCAGCAGTGGGGCCTCAGGGTACGAGCAGTACTTC. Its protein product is CASSGASGYEQYF.

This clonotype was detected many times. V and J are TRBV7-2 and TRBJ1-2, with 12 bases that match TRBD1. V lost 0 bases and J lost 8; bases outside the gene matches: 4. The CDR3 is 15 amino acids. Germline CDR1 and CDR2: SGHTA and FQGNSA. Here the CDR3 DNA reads TGTGCCAGCAGCTTAGCGCTGGGGACAGGGGGCGGCTACACCTTC. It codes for CASSLALGTGGGYTF.

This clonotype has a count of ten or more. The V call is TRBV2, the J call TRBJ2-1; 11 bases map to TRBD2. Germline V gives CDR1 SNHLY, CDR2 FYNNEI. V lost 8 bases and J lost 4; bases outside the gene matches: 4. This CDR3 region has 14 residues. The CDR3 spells CASAGTSGYNEQFF. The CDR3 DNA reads TGTGCCAGCGCCGGGACTAGCGGATACAATGAGCAGTTCTTC. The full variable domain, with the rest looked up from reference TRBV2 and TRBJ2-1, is EPEVTQTPSHQVTQMGQEVILRCVPISNHLYFYWYRQILGQKVEFLVSFYNNEISEKSEIFDDQFSVERPDGSNFTLKIRSTKLEDSAMYFCASAGTSGYNEQFFGPGTRLTVL.

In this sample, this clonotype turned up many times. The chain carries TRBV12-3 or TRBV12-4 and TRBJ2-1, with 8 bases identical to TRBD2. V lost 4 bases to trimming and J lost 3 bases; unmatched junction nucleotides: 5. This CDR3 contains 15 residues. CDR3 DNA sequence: TGTGCCAGCAGTTCCCGGGGGGGAATCTACAATGAGCAGTTCTTC. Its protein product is CASSSRGGIYNEQFF.

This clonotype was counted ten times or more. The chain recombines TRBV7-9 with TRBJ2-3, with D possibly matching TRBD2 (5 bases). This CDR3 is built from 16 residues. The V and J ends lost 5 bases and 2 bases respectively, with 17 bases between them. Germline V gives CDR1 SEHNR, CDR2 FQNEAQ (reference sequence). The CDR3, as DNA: TGTGCCAGCAGCCGGAAAATGGCGGGCTACACAGATACGCAGTATTTT. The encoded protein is CASSRKMAGYTDTQYF. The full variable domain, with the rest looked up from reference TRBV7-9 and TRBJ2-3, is DTGVSQNPRHKITKRGQNVTFRCDPISEHNRLYWYRQTLGQGPEFLTYFQNEAQLEKSRLLSDRFSAERPKGSFSTLEIQRTEQGDSAMYLCASSRKMAGYTDTQYFGPGTRLTVL.

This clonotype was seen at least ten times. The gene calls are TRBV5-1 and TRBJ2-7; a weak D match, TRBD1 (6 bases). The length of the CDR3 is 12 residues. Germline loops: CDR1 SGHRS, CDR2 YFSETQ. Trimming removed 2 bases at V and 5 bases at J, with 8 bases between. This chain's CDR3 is CASSLAGDEQYF. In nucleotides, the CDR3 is TGCGCCAGCAGCTTAGCAGGGGACGAGCAGTACTTC. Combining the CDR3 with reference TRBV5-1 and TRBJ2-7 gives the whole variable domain KAGVTQTPRYLIKTRGQQVTLSCSPISGHRSVSWYQQTPGQGLQFLFEYFSETQRNKGNFPGRFSGRQFSNSRSEMNVSTLELGDSALYLCASSLAGDEQYFGPGTRLTVT.

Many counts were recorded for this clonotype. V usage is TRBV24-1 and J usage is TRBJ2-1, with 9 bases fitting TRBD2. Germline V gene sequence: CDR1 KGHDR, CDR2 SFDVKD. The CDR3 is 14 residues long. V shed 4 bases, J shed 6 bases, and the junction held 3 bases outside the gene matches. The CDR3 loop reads CATSEGLAPNEQFF. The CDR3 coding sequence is TGTGCCACCAGTGAGGGACTAGCTCCCAATGAGCAGTTCTTC.

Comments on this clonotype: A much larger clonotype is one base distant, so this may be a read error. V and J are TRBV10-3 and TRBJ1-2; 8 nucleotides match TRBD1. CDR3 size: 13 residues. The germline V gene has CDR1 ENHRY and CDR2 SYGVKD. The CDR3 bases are TGTGCCATCACCGCAGGGGGCCACTATGGCTGCACCTTC. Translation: CAITAGGHYGCTF.

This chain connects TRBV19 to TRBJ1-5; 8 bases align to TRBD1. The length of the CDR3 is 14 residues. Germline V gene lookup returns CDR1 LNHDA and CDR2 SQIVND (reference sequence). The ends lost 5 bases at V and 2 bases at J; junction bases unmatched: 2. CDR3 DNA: TGTGCCAGTAGTTGGGGACAGGGCAATCAGCCCCAGCATTTT. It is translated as CASSWGQGNQPQHF.

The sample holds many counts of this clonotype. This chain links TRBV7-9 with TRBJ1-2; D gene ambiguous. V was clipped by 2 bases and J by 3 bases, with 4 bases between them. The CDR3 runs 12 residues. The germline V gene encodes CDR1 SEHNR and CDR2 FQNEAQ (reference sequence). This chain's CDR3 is CASSLWDYGYTF. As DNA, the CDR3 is TGTGCCAGCAGCTTATGGGACTATGGCTACACCTTC.

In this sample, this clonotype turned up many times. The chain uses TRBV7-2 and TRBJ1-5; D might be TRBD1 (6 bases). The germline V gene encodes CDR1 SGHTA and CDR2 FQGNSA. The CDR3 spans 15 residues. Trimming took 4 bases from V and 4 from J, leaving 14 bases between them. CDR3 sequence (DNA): TGTGCCAGCAGCTCGGCGCCAGGGGATAATCAGCCCCAGCATTTT. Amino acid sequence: CASSSAPGDNQPQHF.

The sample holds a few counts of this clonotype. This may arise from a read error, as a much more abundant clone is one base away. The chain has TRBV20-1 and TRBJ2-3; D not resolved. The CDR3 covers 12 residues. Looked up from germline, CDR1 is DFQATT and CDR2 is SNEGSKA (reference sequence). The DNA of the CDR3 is TGCAGTGCTAGACCCCCCACAGATAGGCAGTATTTT. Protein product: CSARPPTDRQYF.

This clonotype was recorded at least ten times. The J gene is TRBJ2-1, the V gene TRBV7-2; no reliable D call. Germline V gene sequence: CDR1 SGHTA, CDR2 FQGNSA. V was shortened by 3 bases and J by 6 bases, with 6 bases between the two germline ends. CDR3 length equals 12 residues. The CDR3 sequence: CASSFTRNEQFF. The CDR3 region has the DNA TGTGCCAGCAGCTTTACTCGCAATGAGCAGTTCTTC.

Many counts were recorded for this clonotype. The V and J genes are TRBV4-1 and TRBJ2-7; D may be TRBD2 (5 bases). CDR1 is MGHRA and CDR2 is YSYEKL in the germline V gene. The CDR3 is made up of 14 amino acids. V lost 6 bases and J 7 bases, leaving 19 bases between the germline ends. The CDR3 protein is CASRTTRVIGEQYF. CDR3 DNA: TGCGCCAGCAGGACTACTCGGGTGATCGGTGAGCAGTACTTC.